This T cell receptor beta chain was identified in a study of CD8 T cells in Susac syndrome. With random hexamers, reverse transcription was performed on roughly 0.45 to 1 ug of RNA. TCRdb called the immunoSEQ multiplex PCR reads again in MiXCR, with one record for every CDR3 protein. The top ten hold 0.12% of the sample, which has some 450,000 distinct CDR3 sequences, approximately 85% seen once. The germline V and J ends were trimmed by 2 bases and 7 bases, with 8 bases remaining between them. From germline, CDR1 is MNHNS and CDR2 SASEGT. This CDR3 contains 13 residues. This chain uses TRBV6-1 with TRBJ2-2; possible D gene TRBD1, 5 bases. Sequencing used CD8+ T cells from PBMCs. The receptor comes from a human donor with multiple sclerosis. The CDR3 sequence: CASSEQGHGELFF. CDR3 DNA sequence: TGTGCCAGCAGTGAACAGGGTCACGGGGAGCTGTTTTTT.